What follows are 8 T cell receptor beta chains derived from one specimen sequenced in a study of cytotoxic CD8 clonotypes in ibrutinib-treated CLL. Measured with immunoSEQ multiplex PCR; TCRdb has only the in-frame clones, and not every one. The repertoire holds 20,000 to 25,000 clones, with 70% to 75% as singletons. The starting material was PBMCs, obtained after 12 months of ibrutinib treatment. The receptors stem from a human donor with chronic lymphocytic leukemia.

The chain carries TRBV5-1 and TRBJ2-3; D is unresolved. Trimming stripped 3 bases from V and 0 bases from J, with 14 bases between. Germline CDR1 reads SGHRS; CDR2 reads YFSETQ. This CDR3 is built from 16 residues. CDR3 protein: CASSSLTGGSTDTQYF. CDR3 nucleotide sequence: TGCGCCAGCAGCTCGCTGACGGGCGGTAGCACAGATACGCAGTATTTT.

The V gene is TRBV7-3, the J gene TRBJ1-5, with no clear D. From germline, CDR1 is SGHTA and CDR2 FQGTGA. The V gene lost 2 bases and the J gene lost 2 bases, with 7 bases spanning the gap. CDR3 length: 14 residues. The CDR3 nucleotides are TGTGCCAGCAGCTTATCAGAGGGCAATCAGCCCCAGCATTTT. As protein: CASSLSEGNQPQHF.

V and J are TRBV19 and TRBJ1-5; 7 bases are a match to TRBD1. The ends lost 2 bases at V and 2 bases at J; junction bases unmatched: 9. Germline lookup yields CDR1 LNHDA and CDR2 SQIVND (reference sequence). The CDR3 has 17 residues. The CDR3 loop reads CASSILSTGTGNQPQHF. In DNA, the CDR3 is TGTGCCAGTAGTATATTATCGACAGGGACGGGCAATCAGCCCCAGCATTTT.

The chain carries TRBV10-2 and TRBJ2-2; 8 nucleotides align to TRBD1. Germline CDR1 WSHSY, CDR2 SAAADI. The CDR3 extends over 15 amino acids. With 2 bases clipped from V and 6 bases from J, the junction kept 5 bases outside the gene matches. CDR3 sequence reads: CASSEPGQGSGELFF. The CDR3 region has the DNA TGCGCCAGCAGTGAGCCAGGACAGGGTTCCGGGGAGCTGTTTTTT.

The chain is built from TRBV7-8 and TRBJ2-7, with TRBD1 matching over 8 bases. CDR3 size: 14 residues. V was clipped by 7 bases and J by 4 bases; unmatched bases: 9. Germline loops: CDR1 SGHVS, CDR2 FQNEAQ. The CDR3 bases are TGTGCCAGCAACAGACAGGGGAACGATTACGAGCAGTACTTC. Translated: CASNRQGNDYEQYF.

V and J are TRBV4-1 and TRBJ2-7; 7 bases are shared with TRBD2. The V segment lost 3 bases and the J segment 2 bases; nucleotides outside the gene matches: 7. There are 15 residues in the CDR3. CDR1 and CDR2 (germline): MGHRA, YSYEKL. The CDR3 DNA is TGCGCCAGCAGCCAGAGGTCCAGCGGGGCCTACGAGCAGTACTTC. This codes for CASSQRSSGAYEQYF.

This chain connects TRBV29-1 to TRBJ2-1, with D unclear. V was cut by 6 bases and J by 0 bases, with 12 bases left in between. This CDR3 has 14 residues. The germline V gene encodes CDR1 SQVTM and CDR2 ANQGSEA. CDR3 nucleotide sequence: TGCAGCGTGGGAACTCGAAGCTCCTACAATGAGCAGTTCTTC. Translation gives CSVGTRSSYNEQFF.

The V gene is TRBV27, the J gene TRBJ2-7; D possibly corresponds to TRBD1 (5 bases). V was pared by 2 bases and J by 0 bases, with 8 bases between. Looked up from germline, CDR1 is MNHEY and CDR2 is SMNVEV (reference sequence). The CDR3 spans 14 residues. CDR3: CASSLAGYSYEQYF. The CDR3 DNA sequence: TGTGCCAGCAGTTTAGCAGGGTACTCCTACGAGCAGTACTTC.